This TCR beta chain was retrieved from a study of human T cells and chemical hapten exposure. Study at large: Patch testing placed 0.01% DPC on the upper back, with readings at 6 days. Whole-study findings and limits: Relative to control repertoires, expanded TCRs gave rise to significantly more large CDR3 similarity clusters.

Of note for this clonotype: Its antigen remains unknown.

The CDR3 totals 15 residues. Germline lookup yields CDR1 SGHAT and CDR2 FQDESV (reference sequence). Trimming shortened V by 6 bases and J by 0 bases, and 15 bases separated the two germline ends. Described time point: patch test 3, about 24 weeks after DPC sensitization. Treatment described: therapeutic diphenylcyclopropenone sensitization with weekly scalp DPC. During construction of the library, unique molecular identifiers were attached to individual cDNA molecules for quantitative, reproducible TCR counting. TCRdb ran MiXCR on the RACE reads and lists one entry per CDR3 protein. The profile shows approximately 110,000 distinct CDR3 sequences, less than 40% of them singletons.

V gene TRBV11-1 combines with J gene TRBJ2-7; TRBD2 might be the D (5 bases). This receptor was obtained from a man aged 35-49 years with alopecia areata. Some clones in this sample may be carry-over from other donors' samples. The sample here was whole blood, taken in connection with sensitization to the hapten diphenylcyclopropenone (DPC). Here the CDR3 reads CASSPGKRHSYEQYF. The CDR3 region has the DNA TGTGCCAGCAGTCCCGGGAAGCGGCACTCCTACGAGCAGTACTTC.